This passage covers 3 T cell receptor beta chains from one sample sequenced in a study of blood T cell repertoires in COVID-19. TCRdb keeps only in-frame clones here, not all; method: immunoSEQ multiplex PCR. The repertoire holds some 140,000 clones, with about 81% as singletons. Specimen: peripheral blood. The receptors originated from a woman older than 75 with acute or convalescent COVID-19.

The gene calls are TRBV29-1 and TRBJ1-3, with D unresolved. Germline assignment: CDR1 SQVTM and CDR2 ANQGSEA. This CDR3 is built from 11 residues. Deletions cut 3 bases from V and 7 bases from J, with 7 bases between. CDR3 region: CSVERGNTIYF. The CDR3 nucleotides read TGCAGCGTTGAGCGAGGTAACACCATATATTTT.

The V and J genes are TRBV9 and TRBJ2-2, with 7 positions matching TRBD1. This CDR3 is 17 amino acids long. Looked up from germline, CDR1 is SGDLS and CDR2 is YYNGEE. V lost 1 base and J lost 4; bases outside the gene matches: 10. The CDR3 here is CASSVTTGALRTGELFF. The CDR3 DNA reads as TGTGCCAGCAGCGTAACCACAGGGGCGCTCCGCACCGGGGAGCTGTTTTTT.

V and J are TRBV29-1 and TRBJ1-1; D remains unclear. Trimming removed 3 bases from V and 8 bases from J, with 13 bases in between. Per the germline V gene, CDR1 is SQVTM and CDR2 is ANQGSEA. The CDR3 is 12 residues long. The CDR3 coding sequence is TGCAGCGTTGACGGGCAGCGGGAGGAAGCTTTCTTT. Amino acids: CSVDGQREEAFF.